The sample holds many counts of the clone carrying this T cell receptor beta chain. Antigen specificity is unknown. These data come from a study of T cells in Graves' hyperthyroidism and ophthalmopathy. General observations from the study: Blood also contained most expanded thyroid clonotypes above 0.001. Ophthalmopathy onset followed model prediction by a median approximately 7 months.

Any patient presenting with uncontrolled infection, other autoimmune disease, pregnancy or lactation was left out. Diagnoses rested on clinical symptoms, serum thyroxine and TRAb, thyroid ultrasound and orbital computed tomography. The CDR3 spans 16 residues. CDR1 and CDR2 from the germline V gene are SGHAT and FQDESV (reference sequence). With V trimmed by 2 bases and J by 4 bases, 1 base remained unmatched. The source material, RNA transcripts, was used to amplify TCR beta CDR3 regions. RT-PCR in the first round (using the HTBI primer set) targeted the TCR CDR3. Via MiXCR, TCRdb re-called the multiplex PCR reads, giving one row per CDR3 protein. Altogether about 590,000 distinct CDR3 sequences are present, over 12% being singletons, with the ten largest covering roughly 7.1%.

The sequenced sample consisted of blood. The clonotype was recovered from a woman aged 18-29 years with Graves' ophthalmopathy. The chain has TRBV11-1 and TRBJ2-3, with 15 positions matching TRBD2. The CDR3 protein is CASSLRTSGRADTQYF. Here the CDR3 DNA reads TGTGCCAGCAGCTTACGGACTAGCGGGAGGGCAGATACGCAGTATTTT.